This is a list of T cell receptor beta chains from one sample in a study of T cell changes during pregnancy in multiple sclerosis. Libraries were prepared by immunoSEQ multiplex PCR; TCRdb keeps only in-frame clonotypes and omits some of them. The profile covers tens of thousands of clones, with approximately 92% appearing a single time and 0.67% taken by the ten largest. Sequenced here: CD4+ T cells from peripheral blood mononuclear cells, sampled in the third trimester of pregnancy. These receptors were collected from a female donor with multiple sclerosis, enrolled in a pregnancy study. CDR3s include the opening cysteine and the closing phenylalanine or tryptophan. Each record gives: J gene, V gene, clone size, D gene, CDR3 protein, CDR3 DNA. The D gene is left open where the match is weak. Clone size, where shown, is once, few, many, or a class for clones that have expanded.

>TRBJ2-7|TRBV7-9|-|TRBD2
CASSTLAGGLEQYF
TGTGCCAGCAGCACTCTAGCGGGAGGGCTCGAGCAGTACTTC
>TRBJ2-7|TRBV27|-|TRBD2
CASRGDYTYEQYF
TGTGCCAGCAGAGGGGACTACACCTACGAGCAGTACTTC
>TRBJ2-7|TRBV29-1|-|-
CSVLSHPSRDTPLREQYF
TGCAGCGTTTTATCCCACCCGAGCCGGGACACCCCCTTACGGGAGCAGTACTTC
>TRBJ2-3|TRBV5-1|-|-
CASSPGLHGSTDTQYF
TGCGCCAGCAGCCCGGGACTGCATGGTTCCACAGATACGCAGTATTTT
>TRBJ2-2|TRBV7-2|-|-
CAIGQGGGTGELFF
TGTGCCATTGGACAGGGAGGGGGCACCGGGGAGCTGTTTTTT
>TRBJ2-5|TRBV7-6|-|-
CASSLGRETQYF
TGTGCCAGCAGCTTAGGGAGGGAGACCCAGTACTTC
>TRBJ1-5|TRBV6-1|once|-
CASRTVVSGEPQHF
TGTGCCAGCAGGACAGTAGTCTCGGGGGAGCCCCAGCATTTT
>TRBJ1-2|TRBV29-1|-|-
CSVDPGGLNYGYTF
TGCAGCGTTGATCCCGGAGGACTAAATTATGGCTACACCTTC
>TRBJ2-7|TRBV7-2|-|TRBD2
CASRSLTGGFPSEQYF
TGTGCCAGCAGATCCCTAACGGGAGGATTTCCTAGCGAGCAGTACTTC
>TRBJ1-1|TRBV7-2|-|-
CASSLKGSGTEAFF
TGTGCCAGCAGCCTCAAGGGATCGGGAACTGAAGCTTTCTTT
>TRBJ2-7|TRBV28|once|-
CASRTLAREQYF
TGTGCCAGCAGGACCTTAGCGAGGGAGCAGTACTTC
>TRBJ1-2|TRBV7-9|-|-
CASSLSLIEHGYTF
TGTGCCAGCAGCTTGAGTTTAATTGAGCATGGCTACACCTTC
>TRBJ2-7|TRBV14|-|-
CASSQELAGKQYF
TGTGCCAGCAGCCAAGAATTGGCGGGAAAGCAGTACTTC
>TRBJ1-4|TRBV7-9|-|-
CASSSSLQGTNEKLFF
TGTGCCAGCAGCTCGAGCCTACAGGGAACTAATGAAAAACTGTTTTTT